Listed below are T cell receptor beta chains from one sample, sequenced in a study of T cell responses to AZD1222 COVID-19 vaccine. Measured with immunoSEQ multiplex PCR; TCRdb has only the in-frame clones, and not every one. The data contain approximately 100,000 clones, nearly 90% of them singletons. This specimen consisted of peripheral blood, obtained on day 0 of MenACWY control vaccination. Source of these receptors: an adult in good health. The CDR3 runs from the conserved cysteine through the conserved F or W. Each record gives: CDR3 protein, CDR3 DNA, J gene, V gene, D gene, clone size. A D gene is named only where the DNA matches it firmly. Expanded clones are given a class, and other clones once, few, many or no size at all.

CDR3aa: CASSQDLARNSGNTIYF
CDR3nt: TGTGCCAGCAGCCAAGATTTAGCCAGGAACTCTGGAAACACCATATATTTT
j_gene: TRBJ1-3
v_gene: TRBV4-2
d_gene: .
abundance: once

CDR3aa: CASSIGNIMADTQYF
CDR3nt: TGTGCCAGCAGCATAGGGAATATCATGGCAGATACGCAGTATTTT
j_gene: TRBJ2-3
v_gene: TRBV7-2
d_gene: .
abundance: .

CDR3aa: CASSYVPGTANYEQYF
CDR3nt: TGTGCCAGCAGTTACGTCCCCGGTACTGCTAACTACGAGCAGTACTTC
j_gene: TRBJ2-7
v_gene: TRBV6-2/TRBV6-3
d_gene: .
abundance: .

CDR3aa: CASSVTSGGGETQYF
CDR3nt: TGCGCCAGCAGCGTAACTAGCGGGGGAGGAGAGACCCAGTACTTC
j_gene: TRBJ2-5
v_gene: TRBV5-1
d_gene: TRBD2
abundance: .

CDR3aa: CASSVGGAARDTQYF
CDR3nt: TGTGCCAGCAGCGTAGGGGGGGCCGCCAGGGATACGCAGTATTTT
j_gene: TRBJ2-3
v_gene: TRBV9
d_gene: .
abundance: .

CDR3aa: CASSLGINQPQHF
CDR3nt: TGTGCCAGCAGCTTAGGGATCAATCAGCCCCAGCATTTT
j_gene: TRBJ1-5
v_gene: TRBV7-2
d_gene: .
abundance: .

CDR3aa: CASSQGTGWTEAFF
CDR3nt: TGTGCCAGCAGCCAAGGTACAGGGTGGACTGAAGCTTTCTTT
j_gene: TRBJ1-1
v_gene: TRBV3-1/TRBV3-2
d_gene: .
abundance: .

CDR3aa: CASSLGLTADTQYF
CDR3nt: TGTGCTAGCAGCTTAGGGTTAACGGCAGATACGCAGTATTTT
j_gene: TRBJ2-3
v_gene: TRBV7-7
d_gene: .
abundance: once

CDR3aa: CASSDSGTPLHF
CDR3nt: TGTGCCAGCAGTGATTCCGGGACACCCCTCCACTTT
j_gene: TRBJ1-6
v_gene: TRBV6-2/TRBV6-3
d_gene: .
abundance: once

CDR3aa: CASSPVMILKPQHF
CDR3nt: TGTGCCAGCAGCCCAGTCATGATTCTCAAGCCCCAGCATTTT
j_gene: TRBJ1-5
v_gene: TRBV6-5
d_gene: .
abundance: .